What follows describes a single T cell receptor beta chain. Its matching antigen is unknown. These data are taken from a study of cytomegalovirus exposure and HLA in healthy donors. Findings and caveats of the study: Reported results showed that the classifier diagnosed cytomegalovirus status with high specificity and sensitivity. Across all donors, roughly uniform sequencing depth was an assumption of the presence/absence analyses. Common viral pathogens seemed, in a later analysis, to connect with several of the most significant clusters. According to a later analysis, donors in an Asian-associated ancestry cluster reportedly had fewer N-insertions than the roughly 660-donor mean.

The PCR contained 60 Vbeta and 13 Jbeta primers. Some clones are missing from TCRdb's copy, which holds only in-frame ones; the method was immunoSEQ multiplex PCR. The sample holds around 170,000 clones, less than 90% seen once. The CDR3 length is 15 residues. V was clipped by 6 bases and J by 11 bases, with 25 bases between them. Per the germline V gene, CDR1 is MGHDK and CDR2 is SYGVNS. What was sequenced was PBMCs. This TCR came from a girl aged 10-17 years in good health and CMV-seropositive. V is TRBV25-1 and J is TRBJ1-1; no definite D call. The chain's CDR3 is CASRNGKRRAYRAFF. The DNA for the CDR3 is TGTGCCAGCAGGAATGGGAAGAGGCGGGCATATCGGGCTTTCTTT.